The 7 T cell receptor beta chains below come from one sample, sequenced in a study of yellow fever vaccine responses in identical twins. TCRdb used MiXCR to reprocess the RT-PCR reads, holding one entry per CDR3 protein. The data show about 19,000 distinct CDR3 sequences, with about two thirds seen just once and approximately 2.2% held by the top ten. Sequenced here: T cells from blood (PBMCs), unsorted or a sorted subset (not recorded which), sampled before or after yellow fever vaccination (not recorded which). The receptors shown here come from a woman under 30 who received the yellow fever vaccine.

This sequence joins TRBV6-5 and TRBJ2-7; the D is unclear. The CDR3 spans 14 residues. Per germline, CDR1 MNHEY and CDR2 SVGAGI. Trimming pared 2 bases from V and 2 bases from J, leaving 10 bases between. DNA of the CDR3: TGTGCCAGCAGTTACAAAGGGCCCCCCTACGAGCAGTACGTC. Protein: CASSYKGPPYEQYV.

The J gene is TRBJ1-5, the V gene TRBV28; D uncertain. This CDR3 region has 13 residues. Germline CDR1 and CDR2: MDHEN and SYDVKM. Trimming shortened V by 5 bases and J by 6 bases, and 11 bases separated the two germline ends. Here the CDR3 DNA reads TGTGCCAGCAGTGCCGGGCGAACTCAGCCCCAGCATTTT. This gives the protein CASSAGRTQPQHF.

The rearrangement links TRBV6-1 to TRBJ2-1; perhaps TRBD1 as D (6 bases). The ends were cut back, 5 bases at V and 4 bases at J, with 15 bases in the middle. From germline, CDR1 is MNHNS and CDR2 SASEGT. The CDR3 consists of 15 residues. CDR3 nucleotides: TGTGCCAGCAGTACTCAGGGGATCGGTTACAATGAGCAGTTCTTC. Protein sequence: CASSTQGIGYNEQFF.

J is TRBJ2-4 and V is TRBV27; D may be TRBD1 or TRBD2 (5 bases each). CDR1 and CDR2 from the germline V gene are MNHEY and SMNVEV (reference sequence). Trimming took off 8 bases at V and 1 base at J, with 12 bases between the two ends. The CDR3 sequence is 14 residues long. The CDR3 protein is CASGDRDAKNIQYF. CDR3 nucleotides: TGTGCCAGCGGAGACCGGGACGCCAAAAACATTCAGTACTTC.

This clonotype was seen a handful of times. The CDR3 DNA is TGTGCCAGCAACTCAGATACGCAGTATTTT. Amino acid sequence: CASNSDTQYF. The V gene is TRBV2, the J gene TRBJ2-3; D is ambiguous. Germline V CDR1 and CDR2: SNHLY, FYNNEI. Trimming removed 7 bases at V and 4 bases at J, with 3 bases between. The CDR3 extends over 10 amino acids.

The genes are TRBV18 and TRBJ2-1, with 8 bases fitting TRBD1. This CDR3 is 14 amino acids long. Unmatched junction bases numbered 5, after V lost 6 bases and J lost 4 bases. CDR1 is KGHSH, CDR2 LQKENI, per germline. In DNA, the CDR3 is TGTGCCAGCTCGCCGGGACAGGAGTACAATGAGCAGTTCTTC. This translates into CASSPGQEYNEQFF.

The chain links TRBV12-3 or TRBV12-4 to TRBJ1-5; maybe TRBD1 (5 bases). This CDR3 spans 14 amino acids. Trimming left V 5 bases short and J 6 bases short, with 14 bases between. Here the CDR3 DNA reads TGTGCCAGCAGTCGGCCCGGGGGTACTCAGCCCCAGCATTTT. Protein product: CASSRPGGTQPQHF.